Detailed here is one T cell receptor beta chain. What it binds is unknown. This entry is derived from a study of CD8+ T cells in alopecia areata. Study in general: Treated patients were given oral tofacitinib, which was dosed at 5 to 10 mg twice daily.

Indicated treatment: oral pan-JAK inhibitor, 5-10 mg twice daily. Study-level results: Uncertainty about whether baseline CD8+ expansion is linked to response remains, with one nonresponder. Normal skin's resident alphabeta T cells are also sequenced in scalp samples. Under tofacitinib, fewer expanded CD8+ clones appeared among the top 100 scalp clones.

It was cDNA, reverse transcribed from extracted RNA, that served as the sequencing template. Assay used: immunoSEQ multiplex PCR; TCRdb lists only in-frame clones, some missing. The sample contains about 170,000 clones, 58% of which appear only once. The clonotype was recovered from a human donor with alopecia areata. This sample comprised CD4+ T cells sorted from blood, obtained at approximately week 60, from a patient treated with tofacitinib.

The CDR3 here is CASSSTVGYTETQYF. The DNA of the CDR3 is TGTGCCAGCAGTTCGACAGTAGGGTATACAGAGACCCAGTACTTC. The chain joins TRBV6-5 to TRBJ2-5, with D possibly matching TRBD1 (5 bases). V lost 4 bases, J lost 4 bases, and 16 bases lay in between. Germline V CDR1 and CDR2: MNHEY, SVGAGI. The CDR3 runs to 15 residues.